A single sample is the source of the 20 T cell receptor beta chains below, sequenced in a study of CD8 T cells in Susac syndrome. Reverse transcription of 0.5 to 1 ug RNA was carried out with random hexamers. Each CDR3 protein is one row after TCRdb ran MiXCR on the immunoSEQ multiplex PCR reads. The repertoire has 120,000 or so distinct CDR3 sequences, roughly 94% of them found once; the top ten carry roughly 0.13%. What was sequenced was CD4+ T cells from PBMCs. The receptors were gathered from a human donor with multiple sclerosis.

The chain's CDR3 is CASRAHPRLAGVVTGELFF. CDR3 DNA: TGTGCCAGCAGGGCCCACCCCCGGCTAGCGGGAGTAGTCACCGGGGAGCTGTTTTTT. The chain has TRBV7-9 and TRBJ2-2; 10 bases fit TRBD2. The CDR3 consists of 19 residues. J was trimmed by 4 bases and V by 6 bases; bases with no gene match: 17. Germline CDR1 reads SEHNR; CDR2 reads FQNEAQ (reference sequence).

V is TRBV6-6 and J is TRBJ2-7; 9 nucleotides agree with TRBD1. The V segment lost 6 bases and the J segment 1 base; nucleotides outside the gene matches: 4. Germline values: CDR1 MNHNY, CDR2 SVGAGI (reference sequence). The CDR3 runs 14 residues. The CDR3 nucleotides are TGTGCCAGCAGAACAGGGGGCGGGTCCTACGAGCAGTACTTC. This translates into CASRTGGGSYEQYF.

The chain has TRBV12-3 or TRBV12-4 and TRBJ2-7, with 12 bases identical to TRBD2. This CDR3 has 14 amino acids. Trimming took 5 bases from V and 9 from J; bases not matched to a gene: 8. CDR3 region: CASSELAGGNRQYF. DNA for the CDR3: TGTGCCAGCAGTGAACTAGCGGGAGGAAACAGGCAGTACTTC.

The chain has TRBV11-1 and TRBJ2-2; 7 bases agree with TRBD2. V gave up 1 base and J gave up 5 bases; unmatched junction bases: 7. CDR1 and CDR2 from the germline V gene are SGHAT and FQDESV (reference sequence). The CDR3 is made up of 16 amino acids. The CDR3 DNA is TGTGCCAGCAGCTTAGAAAGCGGGATACTTACCGGGGAGCTGTTTTTT. Translated, it gives CASSLESGILTGELFF. The whole variable domain, remainder taken from reference TRBV11-1 and TRBJ2-2, is EAEVAQSPRYKITEKSQAVAFWCDPISGHATLYWYRQILGQGPELLVQFQDESVVDDSQLPKDRFSAERLKGVDSTLKIQPAELGDSAMYLCASSLESGILTGELFFGEGSRLTVL.

The chain carries TRBV19 and TRBJ2-3; TRBD2 matches at 10 bases. Per germline, CDR1 LNHDA and CDR2 SQIVND (reference sequence). V gave up 4 bases and J gave up 4 bases; unmatched junction bases: 8. This CDR3 has 16 amino acids. CDR3 residues: CASSTLSSGRADTQYF. The CDR3 nucleotides are TGTGCCAGTAGTACGCTGTCTAGCGGGAGAGCAGATACGCAGTATTTT.

This CDR3 reads CASRDSQGPEAFF. CDR3 DNA sequence: TGTGCCAGCAGAGACTCACAGGGTCCTGAAGCTTTCTTT. The chain employs TRBV6-6 and TRBJ1-1; weak D call: TRBD1 (6 bases). V gave up 6 bases and J gave up 6 bases, with 14 bases separating them. Germline assignment: CDR1 MNHNY and CDR2 SVGAGI (reference sequence). The CDR3 runs 13 residues.

The chain uses TRBV6-6 and TRBJ1-5; 9 nucleotides agree with TRBD1. The CDR3 totals 15 residues. Trimming removed 6 bases from V and 3 bases from J; junction bases left unmatched: 6. CDR1 is MNHNY, CDR2 SVGAGI, per germline (reference sequence). CDR3 DNA: TGTGCCAGCAGACCGGGACAGGGCGTCAATCAGCCCCAGCATTTT. Its translation: CASRPGQGVNQPQHF.

Notes on this clonotype: The junction does not match germline at one end; this may be a read error. This chain joins TRBV29-1 and TRBJ1-2, with 7 bases fitting TRBD1. Germline-derived CDR1 and CDR2 are SQVTM and ANQGSEA. The CDR3 spans 13 residues. CDR3 loop: CSVGDRANYGYTF. The CDR3 DNA follows: TGCAGCGTCGGCGACAGGGCTAACTATGGCTACACCTTT.

The chain combines TRBV2 with TRBJ1-5; D gene uncertain. The CDR3 covers 14 residues. The germline CDR1 and CDR2 sequences are SNHLY and FYNNEI. V lost 6 bases, J lost 0 bases, and 9 bases lay in between. CDR3 loop: CASRALFSNQPQHF. DNA for the CDR3: TGTGCCAGCAGGGCACTATTTAGCAATCAGCCCCAGCATTTT.

The rearrangement uses TRBV29-1 and TRBJ1-1; D unclear. V was trimmed by 3 bases and J by 0 bases, leaving 8 bases between them. CDR1 is SQVTM, CDR2 ANQGSEA, per germline. The CDR3 contains 13 residues. CDR3 sequence: CSVEAAMNTEAFF. In nucleotides, the CDR3 is TGCAGCGTTGAGGCCGCTATGAACACTGAAGCTTTCTTT.

The CDR3 spells CSAQDSIATGELFF. The CDR3 nucleotides are TGCAGTGCTCAGGACAGCATTGCGACCGGGGAGCTGTTTTTT. The J gene is TRBJ2-2, the V gene TRBV20-1; the D gene is possibly TRBD1 (6 bases). This CDR3 has 14 residues. CDR1 DFQATT and CDR2 SNEGSKA come from the germline V gene (reference sequence). V lost 5 bases and J lost 5, with 15 bases in between.

The genes are TRBV29-1 and TRBJ1-5; 7 bases match TRBD1. CDR3 length equals 13 residues. With V trimmed by 6 bases and J by 6 bases, 8 bases remained unmatched. CDR1 is SQVTM, CDR2 ANQGSEA, per germline. The CDR3 region has the DNA TGCAGCGTCACAGGGGATGTAACTCAGCCCCAGCATTTT. Its translation is CSVTGDVTQPQHF.

The chain couples TRBV5-4 to TRBJ1-5; tentatively, D is TRBD1 (5 bases). The CDR3 is 14 amino acids. The V gene lost 4 bases and the J gene lost 1 base, with 9 bases spanning the gap. Germline CDR1 is SGHNT and CDR2 is YYREEE (reference sequence). The CDR3 region has the DNA TGTGCCAGCAGCCTGGGGGTGAGCAATCAGCCCCAGCATTTT. Encoded protein: CASSLGVSNQPQHF.

This clonotype was recorded a few times. The chain links TRBV3-1 to TRBJ2-1; 8 nucleotides line up with TRBD1. Germline V CDR1 and CDR2: LGHDT, YNNKEL (reference sequence). CDR3 length: 15 residues. Germline trimming cut 4 bases from V and 2 bases from J; bases unmatched to any gene: 4. The CDR3 is CASSLRGRTYNEQFF. As DNA, the CDR3 is TGTGCCAGCAGCCTCAGGGGGCGCACCTACAATGAGCAGTTCTTC.

The J gene is TRBJ2-7, the V gene TRBV6-2 or TRBV6-3; 12 positions match TRBD2. This CDR3 is 16 amino acids long. The germline V gene encodes CDR1 MNHEY and CDR2 SVGEGT. With 5 bases clipped from V and 1 base from J, the junction kept 6 bases outside the gene matches. In DNA form, the CDR3 reads TGTGCCAGCAGTCACCTAGGGACTAGCGGGTCCTACGAGCAGTACTTC. Its translation is CASSHLGTSGSYEQYF.

This clonotype has just one count. The chain carries TRBV6-2 or TRBV6-3 and TRBJ2-7; no clear D gene. The CDR3 runs to 14 residues. Looked up from germline, CDR1 is MNHEY and CDR2 is SVGEGT. V dropped 7 bases and J dropped 5 bases, with 18 bases sitting between them. The CDR3 here is CASTSSGGKNEQYF. The CDR3 DNA follows: TGTGCCAGCACCTCATCTGGCGGCAAAAACGAGCAGTACTTC.

CDR3 residues: CASSFETHYAEAFF. The CDR3 nucleotides are TGTGCCAGCAGTTTCGAGACCCATTACGCTGAAGCTTTCTTT. The chain couples TRBV6-2 or TRBV6-3 to TRBJ1-1; D not resolved. There are 14 residues in the CDR3. Germline V gives CDR1 MNHEY, CDR2 SVGEGT. Deletions cut 4 bases from V and 6 bases from J, with 15 bases between.

The J gene is TRBJ1-2, the V gene TRBV7-2; TRBD1 is a possible D gene (6 bases). This CDR3 is built from 12 residues. The V gene lost 5 bases and the J gene lost 6 bases, with 10 bases spanning the gap. The germline V gene encodes CDR1 SGHTA and CDR2 FQGNSA. CDR3 nucleotide sequence: TGTGCCAGCAGCCCCGACAGGAATGGCTACACCTTC. Translated, it gives CASSPDRNGYTF.

The chain couples TRBV7-8 to TRBJ2-7; weak D call: TRBD2 (5 bases). V lost 6 bases, J lost 3 bases, and 18 bases lay in between. The CDR3 contains 15 residues. Germline V CDR1 and CDR2: SGHVS, FQNEAQ. The CDR3 bases are TGTGCCAGCAGACCAATGACTTCCGGGGTCTACGAGCAGTACTTC. Amino acid sequence: CASRPMTSGVYEQYF.

V gene TRBV29-1 combines with J gene TRBJ1-2, with a tentative D call TRBD1 (6 bases). V was clipped by 0 bases and J by 0 bases, with 8 bases between them. The CDR3 spans 14 residues. Germline lookup yields CDR1 SQVTM and CDR2 ANQGSEA. The CDR3 DNA reads as TGCAGCGTTGAAGACAGGGACACTAACTATGGCTACACCTTC. This translates into CSVEDRDTNYGYTF.